This TCR beta chain came from a study of T-cell memory formation after mild COVID-19. Germline V lookup: CDR1 SGHAT, CDR2 FQNNGV. The CDR3 totals 16 residues. V lost 5 bases, J lost 7 bases, and 13 bases stayed unmatched. From the 5' RACE reads, TCRdb called clonotypes with MiXCR, one entry per CDR3 protein. The sample has 450,000 to 650,000 distinct CDR3 sequences; roughly 21% are singletons. Sequencing was performed on PBMCs or a T cell subset sorted from them (not recorded which). This receptor was taken from an adult woman who had mild COVID-19 (a few samples of this study predate the infection). Cell type and time point are not known. This chain joins TRBV11-2 and TRBJ2-1; TRBD2 matches at 8 bases. The CDR3 region has the DNA TGTGCCAGCAGCACGCCAGGGAGAAGCGGGGGAAATGAGCAGTTCTTC. This encodes CASSTPGRSGGNEQFF.